This T cell receptor (beta chain) was recorded in a study of tissue T cells after allogeneic stem cell transplantation. Here immunoSEQ multiplex PCR was the method, and the copy in TCRdb shows in-frame clones only, minus some. The top ten hold under 20% of the sample, which has some 9,000 clones, more than 50% seen once. Study results and caveats: Within patients, tissue anatomy strongly shaped TCR repertoire composition.

The CDR3 has 12 residues. Trimming took 4 bases from V and 13 from J, leaving 16 bases between them. In germline, CDR1 is KGHSH, CDR2 LQKENI. With regard to this clone: Its target is unknown.

Non-transplant comparator patients with other cancers had at least five gastrointestinal samples and no known gastrointestinal disease. GI sites, liver, skin and spleen were taken after median 9.75 post-mortem hours. The sequence was obtained from an older female donor with lung cancer. The sequenced sample was tissue from the jejunum, obtained at autopsy. V gene TRBV18 combines with J gene TRBJ1-2; D gene uncertain. CDR3 residues: CASSRRTQDGTF. In DNA form, the CDR3 reads TGTGCCAGCTCACGAAGGACCCAAGACGGCACCTTC.